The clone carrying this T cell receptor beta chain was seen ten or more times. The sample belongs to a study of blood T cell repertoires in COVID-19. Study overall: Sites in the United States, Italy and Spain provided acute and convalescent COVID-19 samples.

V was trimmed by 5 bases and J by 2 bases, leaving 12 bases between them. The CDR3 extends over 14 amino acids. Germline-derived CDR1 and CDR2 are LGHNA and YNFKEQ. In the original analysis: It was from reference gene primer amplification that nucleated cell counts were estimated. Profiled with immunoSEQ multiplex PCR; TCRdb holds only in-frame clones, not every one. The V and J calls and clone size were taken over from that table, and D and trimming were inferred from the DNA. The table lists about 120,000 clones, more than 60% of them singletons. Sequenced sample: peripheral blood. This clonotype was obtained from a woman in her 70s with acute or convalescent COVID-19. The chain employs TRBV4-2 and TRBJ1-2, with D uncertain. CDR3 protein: CASSTATGNYGYTF. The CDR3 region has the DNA TGTGCCAGCAGCACCGCGACGGGGAACTATGGCTACACCTTC.